The present T cell receptor beta chain was sequenced within a study of cytomegalovirus exposure and HLA in healthy donors. The CDR3 contains 16 residues. Germline V gives CDR1 SNHLY, CDR2 FYNNEI. Unmatched junction bases numbered 14, after V lost 10 bases and J lost 1 base. Study findings and constraints: After further analysis at a later stage, some 15,000 TCR beta sequences were associated with HLA alleles at 0.05 false discovery rate. The productive fraction for most TCR beta V segments was about 90% or about 30% in an earlier analysis.

Primers: 60 Vbeta forward and 13 Jbeta reverse. Sequencing was performed with immunoSEQ multiplex PCR; in TCRdb, only in-frame clones are kept and a portion is missing. The data hold about 69,000 clones, with 60% to 75% observed a single time. Regarding this clone: No antigen is known for it.

The sequence was collected from a woman in her sixties in good health and CMV-seropositive. V gene TRBV2 combines with J gene TRBJ1-1; TRBD1 aligns across 8 bases. Sequencing was done on a sample of PBMCs. CDR3 residues: CATARDRRRRNTEAFF. In DNA form, the CDR3 reads TGTGCCACAGCCCGGGACAGGAGGCGGAGGAACACTGAAGCTTTCTTT.